The 22 T cell receptor beta chains reported below all come from one sample, sequenced in a study of T cell responses to AZD1222 COVID-19 vaccine. Produced via immunoSEQ multiplex PCR; TCRdb's table is partial and in-frame only. Here the sample spans under 200,000 clones, approximately 95% being singletons. The sample here was peripheral blood, taken on day 0 of AZD1222 vaccination. The receptors shown here come from an adult in good health.

J is TRBJ2-1 and V is TRBV28; D call uncertain. The germline CDR1 and CDR2 sequences are MDHEN and SYDVKM. Trimming took 2 bases from V and 14 from J, leaving 19 bases between them. The CDR3 runs to 14 residues. CDR3 loop: CASSLEPGYRSKFF. The CDR3 DNA follows: TGTGCCAGCAGTTTAGAGCCAGGCTACCGCTCTAAGTTCTTC.

The chain is built from TRBV29-1 and TRBJ1-2; no definite D call. V was shortened by 2 bases and J by 1 base, with 14 bases between the two germline ends. CDR1 and CDR2 from the germline V gene are SQVTM and ANQGSEA. The CDR3 has 15 amino acids. CDR3 sequence: CSVEKWATGNYGYTF. In DNA, the CDR3 is TGCAGCGTTGAAAAGTGGGCGACCGGTAACTATGGCTACACCTTC.

The chain employs TRBV14 and TRBJ1-5; D is uncertain. The CDR3 sequence is 15 residues long. From germline, CDR1 is SGHDN and CDR2 FVKESK. V lost 2 bases and J 4 bases, leaving 12 bases between the germline ends. The CDR3 DNA sequence: TGTGCCAGCAGCCAACTAGGAGGTTGGAATCAGCCCCAGCATTTT. Protein: CASSQLGGWNQPQHF.

The chain uses TRBV2 and TRBJ2-7; 7 nucleotides align to TRBD2. V was pared by 7 bases and J by 4 bases, with 10 bases of the junction left unmatched. The CDR3 spans 14 residues. The germline V gene has CDR1 SNHLY and CDR2 FYNNEI. The CDR3 loop is CASNRRRGGYEQYF. CDR3 coding DNA: TGTGCCAGCAACCGCCGGAGGGGAGGGTACGAGCAGTACTTC.

The chain recombines TRBV6-6 with TRBJ1-5; no clear D gene. The CDR3 loop spans 15 amino acids. Deletions cut 2 bases from V and 0 bases from J, with 8 bases between. Germline CDR1 reads MNHNY; CDR2 reads SVGAGI (reference sequence). CDR3 nucleotide sequence: TGTGCCAGCAGTTACCTGACCTCTAGCAATCAGCCCCAGCATTTT. Amino acids: CASSYLTSSNQPQHF.

This sequence joins TRBV4-1 and TRBJ2-6; D remains ambiguous. Germline V CDR1 and CDR2: MGHRA, YSYEKL. This CDR3 is built from 17 residues. With 1 base removed from V and 0 bases from J, the gap between germline ends came to 10 bases. CDR3 DNA sequence: TGCGCCAGCAGCCAAGGGGCTCTCTACTCTGGGGCCAACGTCCTGACTTTC. The encoded protein is CASSQGALYSGANVLTF.

V is TRBV6-4 and J is TRBJ2-1, with TRBD2 identical over 9 bases. With 5 bases clipped from V and 5 bases from J, the junction kept 7 bases outside the gene matches. CDR3 length: 15 residues. The germline V gene encodes CDR1 MRHNA and CDR2 SNTAGT. The CDR3 coding sequence is TGTGCCAGCAGTTCGGGCGGGGGGGCCCACAATGAGCAGTTCTTC. This gives the protein CASSSGGGAHNEQFF.

J is TRBJ1-1 and V is TRBV5-1, with D tentatively TRBD1 (6 bases). Germline V gene lookup returns CDR1 SGHRS and CDR2 YFSETQ. The CDR3 extends over 15 amino acids. Trimming removed 7 bases at V and 0 bases at J, with 16 bases between. The CDR3 region is CASRTGGRLNTEAFF. CDR3 nucleotide sequence: TGCGCCAGCCGGACGGGGGGCCGGCTGAACACTGAAGCTTTCTTT. Supplemented by reference TRBV5-1 and TRBJ1-1, the full variable domain reads KAGVTQTPRYLIKTRGQQVTLSCSPISGHRSVSWYQQTPGQGLQFLFEYFSETQRNKGNFPGRFSGRQFSNSRSEMNVSTLELGDSALYLCASRTGGRLNTEAFFGQGTRLTVV.

The gene calls are TRBV7-2 and TRBJ1-3, with no clear D. The germline V gene encodes CDR1 SGHTA and CDR2 FQGNSA. V was pared by 5 bases and J by 0 bases, with 20 bases between. CDR3 length equals 18 residues. For the CDR3, the DNA is TGTGCCAGCAGCCTTATAACTCAGCAGCATTTCTCTGGAAACACCATATATTTT. Amino acids: CASSLITQQHFSGNTIYF.

This chain uses TRBV5-8 with TRBJ1-2, with 9 bases matching TRBD1. The CDR3 consists of 13 residues. Germline CDR1 reads SGHTS; CDR2 reads YDEGEE. V dropped 9 bases and J dropped 7; count of bases not matched to a gene: 10. The DNA of the CDR3 is TGTGCCACCGCAATACAGGGGGCCAGTGGCTACACCTTC. Translation: CATAIQGASGYTF.

The rearrangement joins TRBV10-2 to TRBJ1-2; D unclear. The CDR3 extends over 12 amino acids. Trimming took off 7 bases at V and 3 bases at J, with 9 bases between the two ends. CDR1 WSHSY and CDR2 SAAADI come from the germline V gene. The CDR3 here is CASMLKDYGYTF. DNA of the CDR3: TGCGCCAGCATGCTGAAGGACTATGGCTACACCTTC.

About this clone: The same CDR3 can be traced to other DNA sequences in this sample. The chain has TRBV19 and TRBJ1-2; no clear D gene. Deletions cut 3 bases from V and 4 bases from J, with 6 bases between. The CDR3 runs to 12 residues. CDR1 is LNHDA, CDR2 SQIVND, per germline (reference sequence). CDR3: CASSIASYGYTF. The CDR3 nucleotides are TGTGCCAGTAGTATCGCTTCCTATGGCTACACCTTC.

CDR3 in DNA: TGTGCCACCAGTGAGGGGGGACAGCGGTACACCTTC. The encoded protein is CATSEGGQRYTF. J is TRBJ1-2 and V is TRBV24-1; 7 bases match TRBD1. V gave up 4 bases and J gave up 11 bases; unmatched junction bases: 6. Per germline, CDR1 KGHDR and CDR2 SFDVKD. The CDR3 is 12 residues long.

V usage is TRBV7-8 and J usage is TRBJ2-1; D is unclear. The CDR3 extends over 16 amino acids. CDR1 is SGHVS and CDR2 is FQNEAQ in the germline V gene. V dropped 5 bases and J dropped 5 bases, with 19 bases sitting between them. CDR3 nucleotide sequence: TGTGCCAGCAGCCTACAGAAGCGAGGAATACACAATGAGCAGTTCTTC. Translated, it gives CASSLQKRGIHNEQFF. The full variable domain, in which reference TRBV7-8 and TRBJ2-1 provide the parts outside the CDR3, is GAGVSQSPRYKVAKRGQDVALRCDPISGHVSLFWYQQALGQGPEFLTYFQNEAQLDKSGLPSDRFFAERPEGSVSTLKIQRTQQEDSAVYLCASSLQKRGIHNEQFFGPGTRLTVL.

The chain carries TRBV29-1 and TRBJ2-4, with D perhaps given as TRBD1 or TRBD2 (5 bases each). The CDR3 runs 13 residues. CDR1 and CDR2 from the germline V gene are SQVTM and ANQGSEA. V was shortened by 7 bases and J by 0 bases, with 10 bases between the two germline ends. The CDR3 region has the DNA TGCAGCGCCGGGACCTTAGCCAAAAACATTCAGTACTTC. It is translated as CSAGTLAKNIQYF.

The chain combines TRBV19 with TRBJ1-1, with 9 bases that match TRBD1. The length of the CDR3 is 18 residues. Trimming at V came to 3 bases and at J to 1 base, leaving 12 bases not matched to a gene. CDR1 and CDR2 from the germline V gene are LNHDA and SQIVND (reference sequence). The CDR3 region is CASSIRGGQGEKNTEAFF. Written as DNA, the CDR3 is TGTGCCAGTAGTATTCGGGGGGGACAGGGTGAAAAGAACACTGAAGCTTTCTTT.

The rearrangement joins TRBV18 to TRBJ2-5; no clear D. The CDR3 totals 12 residues. Trimming stripped 3 bases from V and 5 bases from J, with 7 bases between. Germline assignment: CDR1 KGHSH and CDR2 LQKENI. CDR3 sequence (DNA): TGTGCCAGCTCACCGGTGGGTGAGACCCAGTACTTC. Residues: CASSPVGETQYF. Combining the CDR3 with reference TRBV18 and TRBJ2-5 gives the whole variable domain NAGVMQNPRHLVRRRGQEARLRCSPMKGHSHVYWYRQLPEEGLKFMVYLQKENIIDESGMPKERFSAEFPKEGPSILRIQQVVRGDSAAYFCASSPVGETQYFGPGTRLLVL.

The gene calls are TRBV12-3 or TRBV12-4 and TRBJ1-1, with 7 bases that match TRBD1. The CDR3 sequence is 12 residues long. V trimming: 0 bases; J trimming: 9 bases; junction bases outside the gene matches: 1. The CDR3 region is CASSLAGQQAFF. The CDR3 bases are TGTGCCAGCAGTTTAGCGGGACAGCAAGCTTTCTTT.

This chain joins TRBV12-5 and TRBJ1-1; no reliable D call. CDR1 LGHNT and CDR2 FRNRAP come from the germline V gene. V lost 5 bases and J 6 bases, leaving 16 bases between the germline ends. The CDR3 totals 14 residues. The CDR3 nucleotides are TGTGCTAGTGGTGTCGCTGGGCCCCTTTCTGAAGCTTTCTTT. Translated: CASGVAGPLSEAFF. Together with reference TRBV12-5 and TRBJ1-1, the CDR3 gives the full variable domain: DARVTQTPRHKVTEMGQEVTMRCQPILGHNTVFWYRQTMMQGLELLAYFRNRAPLDDSGMPKDRFSAEMPDATLATLKIQPSEPRDSAVYFCASGVAGPLSEAFFGQGTRLTVV.

The rearrangement links TRBV5-8 to TRBJ2-2; tentative D call: TRBD1 (6 bases). Trimming removed 4 bases from V and 6 bases from J, with 16 bases in between. Per the germline V gene, CDR1 is SGHTS and CDR2 is YDEGEE. CDR3 length equals 15 residues. CDR3 DNA: TGTGCCAGCAGCCGAAGACGAACAGGGCCCGGGGAGCTGTTTTTT. Its protein is CASSRRRTGPGELFF.

The gene calls are TRBV5-1 and TRBJ2-3; D is unresolved. Germline CDR1 and CDR2: SGHRS and YFSETQ. V was shortened by 1 base and J by 5 bases, with 11 bases between the two germline ends. There are 14 residues in the CDR3. CDR3 protein: CASSLTPSRDTQYF. The DNA for the CDR3 is TGCGCCAGCAGCTTGACCCCCTCACGAGATACGCAGTATTTT.

This clone appeared once. This sequence joins TRBV4-2 and TRBJ2-1; 7 nucleotides align to TRBD2. V dropped 10 bases and J dropped 0; count of bases not matched to a gene: 3. This CDR3 spans 13 amino acids. Per the germline V gene, CDR1 is LGHNA and CDR2 is YNFKEQ. The CDR3: CATLADSYNEQFF. Written as DNA, the CDR3 is TGTGCCACCCTAGCGGACTCCTACAATGAGCAGTTCTTC.